Listed here are 27 T cell receptor beta chains from one sample, sequenced in a study of cytotoxic CD8 clonotypes in ibrutinib-treated CLL (dated by TCRdb to about 2021). Library creation used the immunoSEQ multiplex PCR assay. TCRdb's version of the immuneACCESS table is confined to in-frame rearrangements and falls short of the full clone set. An unresolved V gene accounts for under half of the shortfall where checked; the remainder is of unknown origin. In this sample the table shows some 150,000 clones, 75% to 85% of which occur a single time. The ten most abundant clones make up 7.5% to 8% of the sample. Sequences were derived from PBMCs, sampled after 36 months of ibrutinib treatment. These receptors were collected from a human donor with chronic lymphocytic leukemia.

This chain connects TRBV12-5 to TRBJ2-5; 9 bases line up with TRBD1. There are 14 residues in the CDR3. Germline CDR1 is LGHNT and CDR2 is FRNRAP. The trim removed 5 bases at V and 5 bases at J, leaving 6 bases unmatched. CDR3 amino acids: CASGPGQGGETQYF. The CDR3 nucleotides are TGTGCTAGTGGTCCGGGACAGGGAGGGGAGACCCAGTACTTC.

The chain joins TRBV10-3 to TRBJ2-1; weak D call: TRBD1 (5 bases). Per the germline V gene, CDR1 is ENHRY and CDR2 is SYGVKD. The CDR3 is 16 residues long. Trimming removed 2 bases at V and 2 bases at J, with 13 bases between. The CDR3 region has the DNA TGTGCCATCAGTGAGATAGCAGGGATCACCTACAATGAGCAGTTCTTC. Amino acid sequence: CAISEIAGITYNEQFF.

The chain combines TRBV19 with TRBJ2-7, with TRBD1 identical over 8 bases. Germline CDR1 and CDR2: LNHDA and SQIVND (reference sequence). The J segment lost 0 bases and the V segment lost 3 bases, leaving 4 bases of the junction unmatched. The CDR3 covers 15 residues. CDR3 coding DNA: TGTGCCAGTAGTATCCGGACAGGGAGCTCCTACGAGCAGTACTTC. Translated: CASSIRTGSSYEQYF. The variable domain in full, with the rest retrieved from reference TRBV19 and TRBJ2-7, is DGGITQSPKYLFRKEGQNVTLSCEQNLNHDAMYWYRQDPGQGLRLIYYSQIVNDFQKGDIAEGYSVSREKKESFPLTVTSAQKNPTAFYLCASSIRTGSSYEQYFGPGTRLTVT.

The chain has TRBV28 and TRBJ1-3, with D possibly TRBD1 on 5 matching bases. Between the trimmed V and J ends, which lost 5 bases and 0 bases, there was a span of 17 bases. Germline V gene sequence: CDR1 MDHEN, CDR2 SYDVKM. This CDR3 is built from 17 residues. DNA of the CDR3: TGTGCCAGCAGTGGAGCCAGGGTAGAAGTCTCTGGAAACACCATATATTTT. Protein product: CASSGARVEVSGNTIYF.

The chain is built from TRBV4-1 and TRBJ1-1, with D perhaps TRBD1 (5 bases). V was shortened by 3 bases and J by 3 bases, with 14 bases between the two germline ends. CDR1 and CDR2 from the germline V gene are MGHRA and YSYEKL. The CDR3 contains 15 residues. The CDR3 loop reads CASSHGLLGDTEAFF. The CDR3 nucleotides are TGCGCCAGCAGCCATGGTCTCCTGGGGGACACTGAAGCTTTCTTT.

V and J are TRBV4-1 and TRBJ2-5, with TRBD1 as a possible D gene (6 bases). Germline CDR1 MGHRA, CDR2 YSYEKL. Trimming removed 7 bases from V and 3 bases from J, with 30 bases in between. CDR3 length: 19 residues. CDR3 DNA: TGCGCCAGCACCAAGAGGGGCAGGCCAAGGGTGGGGGCGGAAGAGACCCAGTACTTC. This encodes CASTKRGRPRVGAEETQYF.

CDR3 sequence (DNA): TGTGCCACCAGCAGAGATCAGCTGGGACAGCCCCAGCATTTT. Amino acids: CATSRDQLGQPQHF. This chain joins TRBV15 and TRBJ1-5; no clear D. The germline gives CDR1 LNHNV, CDR2 YYDKDF (reference sequence). The CDR3 sequence is 14 residues long. Trimming removed 0 bases at V and 7 bases at J, with 10 bases between. Supplemented by reference TRBV15 and TRBJ1-5, the full variable domain reads DAMVIQNPRYQVTQFGKPVTLSCSQTLNHNVMYWYQQKSSQAPKLLFHYYDKDFNNEADTPDNFQSRRPNTSFCFLDIRSPGLGDTAMYLCATSRDQLGQPQHFGDGTRLSIL.

This clone was seen only once. The V gene is TRBV9, the J gene TRBJ1-1; no firm D call. The germline V and J ends were trimmed by 0 bases and 1 base, with 13 bases remaining between them. CDR1 SGDLS and CDR2 YYNGEE come from the germline V gene. CDR3 length: 16 residues. The CDR3 protein is CASSVVARQANTEAFF. The CDR3, as DNA: TGTGCCAGCAGCGTAGTCGCCAGGCAAGCGAACACTGAAGCTTTCTTT. Supplemented by reference TRBV9 and TRBJ1-1, the full variable domain reads DSGVTQTPKHLITATGQRVTLRCSPRSGDLSVYWYQQSLDQGLQFLIQYYNGEERAKGNILERFSAQQFPDLHSELNLSSLELGDSALYFCASSVVARQANTEAFFGQGTRLTVV.

The chain carries TRBV10-3 and TRBJ1-2; the D is unclear. CDR3 length: 13 residues. The V end lost 3 bases, the J end lost 4 bases, and 9 bases lay between the germline ends. Germline lookup yields CDR1 ENHRY and CDR2 SYGVKD. CDR3 nucleotide sequence: TGTGCCATCAGTGAAGATCTAATCTATGGCTACACCTTC. This translates into CAISEDLIYGYTF.

The chain couples TRBV28 to TRBJ1-2, with 7 positions matching TRBD1. Looked up from germline, CDR1 is MDHEN and CDR2 is SYDVKM. V was clipped by 6 bases and J by 8 bases; unmatched bases: 12. The CDR3 extends over 14 amino acids. CDR3: CASRQIQGTNGYTF. In DNA, the CDR3 is TGTGCCAGCAGACAGATACAGGGGACGAACGGCTACACCTTC.

With regard to this clone: The same CDR3 arises from other DNA sequences in this sample as well. The chain couples TRBV2 to TRBJ1-1; D not resolved. CDR1 is SNHLY, CDR2 FYNNEI, per germline. The CDR3 covers 12 residues. The V end was cut by 6 bases, the J end by 1 base, with 6 bases between. The chain's CDR3 is CASRRENTEAFF. CDR3 nucleotides: TGTGCCAGCAGACGGGAGAACACTGAAGCTTTCTTT.

This clone was counted between two and nine times. This chain uses TRBV6-1 with TRBJ1-5; unclear D gene. V was trimmed by 11 bases and J by 1 base, leaving 9 bases between them. Germline values: CDR1 MNHNS, CDR2 SASEGT. CDR3 length: 12 amino acids. The CDR3: CAGGRSNQPQHF. The CDR3 nucleotides read TGTGCCGGCGGGAGAAGCAATCAGCCCCAGCATTTT.

The chain recombines TRBV6-6 with TRBJ2-7; D may be TRBD1 (6 bases). The CDR3 sequence is 16 residues long. V dropped 0 bases and J dropped 0 bases, with 12 bases sitting between them. Germline CDR1 reads MNHNY; CDR2 reads SVGAGI (reference sequence). CDR3 DNA: TGTGCCAGCAGTTACTCGGCAGGGGCGGCCTCCTACGAGCAGTACTTC. As protein: CASSYSAGAASYEQYF.

V usage is TRBV30 and J usage is TRBJ2-7, with D uncertain. The CDR3 is 12 residues long. Germline CDR1 is GTSNPN and CDR2 is SVGIG (reference sequence). V was pared by 1 base and J by 4 bases, with 8 bases between. The CDR3 DNA is TGTGCCTGGAGTGCTACGGCGTACGAGCAGTACTTC. Translated, it gives CAWSATAYEQYF.

This clone was observed a handful of times. This chain joins TRBV2 and TRBJ2-2; D is perhaps TRBD2 (5 bases). This CDR3 is 13 amino acids long. Trimming removed 3 bases from V and 5 bases from J, with 7 bases in between. CDR1 is SNHLY and CDR2 is FYNNEI in the germline V gene. The CDR3 region is CASSDRGTGELFF. Here the CDR3 DNA reads TGTGCCAGCAGTGACCGGGGAACCGGGGAGCTGTTTTTT.

The V gene is TRBV18, the J gene TRBJ2-2; no clear D gene. The V end was cut by 0 bases, the J end by 6 bases, with 17 bases between. This CDR3 region has 17 residues. Per the germline V gene, CDR1 is KGHSH and CDR2 is LQKENI. The DNA for the CDR3 is TGTGCCAGCTCACCACCGAATAGTCAGGCGCTGTCCGGGGAGCTGTTTTTT. Encoded protein: CASSPPNSQALSGELFF.

This clone has only a few counts. The chain links TRBV19 to TRBJ1-1; tentative D call: TRBD1 (6 bases). V shed 7 bases and J shed 1 base, with 16 bases lying between them. This CDR3 region has 15 residues. Germline lookup yields CDR1 LNHDA and CDR2 SQIVND (reference sequence). CDR3 nucleotide sequence: TGTGCCAGTACCACCGTGGGGGCTGGGAACACTGAAGCTTTCTTT. Amino acid sequence: CASTTVGAGNTEAFF.

V is TRBV20-1 and J is TRBJ2-3, with no clear D. Trimming took off 5 bases at V and 5 bases at J, with 8 bases between the two ends. Germline V CDR1 and CDR2: DFQATT, SNEGSKA (reference sequence). CDR3 size: 11 residues. The CDR3 protein is CSADKGDTQYF. DNA for the CDR3: TGCAGTGCTGACAAGGGAGATACGCAGTATTTT.

The chain employs TRBV19 and TRBJ1-2, with TRBD1 matching over 11 bases. This CDR3 spans 15 amino acids. The germline CDR1 and CDR2 sequences are LNHDA and SQIVND (reference sequence). Trimming removed 2 bases from V and 4 bases from J; junction bases left unmatched: 3. DNA for the CDR3: TGTGCCAGTAGTATACGGACAGGGGGCAGCTATGGCTACACCTTC. Translating it yields CASSIRTGGSYGYTF.

V usage is TRBV2 and J usage is TRBJ2-6; TRBD1 is a possible D gene (6 bases). CDR3 length: 17 residues. CDR1 is SNHLY and CDR2 is FYNNEI in the germline V gene. Trimming shortened V by 10 bases and J by 0 bases, and 19 bases separated the two germline ends. The CDR3 nucleotides are TGTGCCATCCGAGGGGCAGGGGATAACTCTGGGGCCAACGTCCTGACTTTC. Translation gives CAIRGAGDNSGANVLTF.

The gene calls are TRBV28 and TRBJ2-1, with 11 bases identical to TRBD2. V lost 1 base and J lost 5; bases outside the gene matches: 1. Germline CDR1 reads MDHEN; CDR2 reads SYDVKM. CDR3 size: 15 residues. CDR3 nucleotide sequence: TGTGCCAGCAGTTTATCGGGACTAGCGGACAATGAGCAGTTCTTC. Residues: CASSLSGLADNEQFF.

V usage is TRBV19 and J usage is TRBJ2-2, with 11 bases fitting TRBD2. Unmatched junction bases numbered 11, after V lost 11 bases and J lost 6 bases. The CDR3 is 15 amino acids. Germline lookup yields CDR1 LNHDA and CDR2 SQIVND (reference sequence). The CDR3, as DNA: TGTGCCGCCAAAGGACTAGCGGGCGGTGCCGGGGAGCTGTTTTTT. This gives the protein CAAKGLAGGAGELFF.

This clone was seen only a few times. The V gene is TRBV2, the J gene TRBJ1-5, with D uncertain. The V gene lost 3 bases and the J gene lost 5 bases, with 5 bases spanning the gap. Germline assignment: CDR1 SNHLY and CDR2 FYNNEI. The CDR3 runs 12 residues. CDR3 in DNA: TGTGCCAGCAGTGAGACGTATCAGCCCCAGCATTTT. It codes for CASSETYQPQHF.

This chain links TRBV7-7 with TRBJ1-1; D ambiguous. The germline gives CDR1 SSHAT, CDR2 FNYEAQ (reference sequence). The CDR3 extends over 13 amino acids. With 4 bases removed from V and 0 bases from J, the gap between germline ends came to 6 bases. CDR3 nucleotide sequence: TGTGCCAGCAGCTCCAATATGAACACTGAAGCTTTCTTT. Encoded protein: CASSSNMNTEAFF. Full variable domain (outside the CDR3, taken from reference TRBV7-7 and TRBJ1-1): GAGVSQSPRYKVTKRGQDVTLRCDPISSHATLYWYQQALGQGPEFLTYFNYEAQPDKSGLPSDRFSAERPEGSISTLTIQRTEQRDSAMYRCASSSNMNTEAFFGQGTRLTVV.

This clone is categorized as medium-sized (0.01 to 0.1%). V usage is TRBV18 and J usage is TRBJ1-5; TRBD1 aligns across 8 bases. The ends lost 5 bases at V and 4 bases at J; junction bases unmatched: 7. The CDR3 is 15 amino acids. Per germline, CDR1 KGHSH and CDR2 LQKENI. The CDR3 sequence: CASSASTGGNQPQHF. The CDR3, as DNA: TGTGCCAGCTCAGCGTCAACAGGGGGTAATCAGCCCCAGCATTTT.

The J gene is TRBJ1-2, the V gene TRBV19; D not certain. V shed 5 bases and J shed 8 bases, with 12 bases lying between them. The germline CDR1 and CDR2 sequences are LNHDA and SQIVND (reference sequence). CDR3 length: 12 amino acids. Here the CDR3 reads CASSLSPSGYTF. The DNA for the CDR3 is TGTGCCAGTAGTCTCTCCCCCTCCGGCTACACCTTC. Variable domain in full (rest from reference TRBV19 and TRBJ1-2): DGGITQSPKYLFRKEGQNVTLSCEQNLNHDAMYWYRQDPGQGLRLIYYSQIVNDFQKGDIAEGYSVSREKKESFPLTVTSAQKNPTAFYLCASSLSPSGYTFGSGTRLTVV.

The chain couples TRBV5-6 to TRBJ2-1, with D possibly matching TRBD2 (6 bases). There are 14 residues in the CDR3. Looked up from germline, CDR1 is SGHDT and CDR2 is YYEEEE. Trimming left V 2 bases short and J 8 bases short, with 14 bases between. The CDR3 DNA follows: TGTGCCAGCAGCTTATTAGGAGGGCCGGATGAGCAGTTCTTC. It specifies CASSLLGGPDEQFF. Supplemented by reference TRBV5-6 and TRBJ2-1, the full variable domain reads DAGVTQSPTHLIKTRGQQVTLRCSPKSGHDTVSWYQQALGQGPQFIFQYYEEEERQRGNFPDRFSGHQFPNYSSELNVNALLLGDSALYLCASSLLGGPDEQFFGPGTRLTVL.